Listed below are T cell receptor beta chains from one sample, sequenced in a study of graft-versus-host responses after intestinal transplantation. Measured with immunoSEQ multiplex PCR; TCRdb has only the in-frame clones, and not every one. The table lists tens of thousands of clones, about 85% of them singletons. Sequencing was performed on ileum tissue, taken around 200 days after intestinal transplant. The receptor set was obtained from a human patient who received an intestinal transplant, so some T cells may come from the graft donor. Each CDR3 is given with its conserved first and last residue. D genes are given only for firm matches. Not all rows give a size; the values are once, few, many and, for expanded clones, a class.

J gene,D gene,clone size,CDR3 length,V gene,CDR3 protein,CDR3 DNA
TRBJ2-7,TRBD2,few,13,TRBV6-5,CASSVAGGWEQYF,TGTGCCAGCAGTGTAGCGGGAGGATGGGAGCAGTACTTC
TRBJ2-3,TRBD2,.,15,TRBV9,CASSASSGITDTQYF,TGTGCCAGCAGCGCCTCTAGCGGGATCACAGATACGCAGTATTTT
TRBJ2-5,.,.,14,TRBV27,CASSRALSEGTQYF,TGTGCCAGCAGCCGCGCCCTCTCCGAGGGGACCCAGTACTTC
TRBJ1-5,TRBD1,.,16,TRBV5-1,CASSLDGTGGNQPQHF,TGCGCCAGCAGCTTGGATGGGACAGGGGGAAATCAGCCCCAGCATTTT
TRBJ1-2,.,.,14,TRBV6-5,CASKKSGLAYGYTF,TGTGCCAGCAAGAAATCCGGGTTGGCCTATGGCTACACCTTC
TRBJ2-3,TRBD1,.,15,TRBV9,CASSVHQGGTDTQYF,TGTGCCAGCAGCGTACATCAGGGGGGCACAGATACGCAGTATTTT
TRBJ1-2,.,.,11,TRBV6-1,CASRQADGYTF,TGTGCCAGCAGGCAGGCGGATGGCTACACCTTC
TRBJ2-7,TRBD1,.,13,TRBV2,CASSADRGSEQYF,TGTGCCAGCAGTGCTGACAGGGGAAGCGAGCAGTACTTC
TRBJ2-7,.,.,18,TRBV4-2,CASSQDPPFAGRRSEQYF,TGTGCCAGCAGCCAAGACCCCCCCTTTGCGGGACGGCGTAGTGAGCAGTACTTC
TRBJ2-7,TRBD1,once,14,TRBV5-1,CASSPLGQPYEQYF,TGCGCCAGCAGCCCCCTGGGACAGCCCTACGAGCAGTACTTC
TRBJ1-3,.,.,14,TRBV7-8,CASSLKAGGNTIYF,TGTGCCAGCAGCTTAAAGGCAGGGGGAAACACCATATATTTT
TRBJ2-2,TRBD2,.,14,TRBV5-1,CASTLAGGSGELFF,TGCGCCAGCACACTAGCGGGGGGATCCGGGGAGCTGTTTTTT
TRBJ2-7,.,.,15,TRBV11-2,CASSQMGPSSYEQYF,TGTGCCAGCAGCCAGATGGGTCCGAGCTCCTACGAGCAGTACTTC
TRBJ1-5,.,.,15,TRBV21-1,CASSKALGASQPQHF,TGTGCCAGCAGCAAAGCCCTGGGGGCCAGTCAGCCCCAGCATTTT
TRBJ2-2,.,.,14,TRBV5-1,CASSLPTRTGELFF,TGCGCCAGCAGCTTGCCTACTCGAACCGGGGAGCTGTTTTTT
TRBJ2-7,TRBD1,.,16,TRBV28,CASSFLLTGESYEQYF,TGTGCCAGCAGTTTTTTACTGACAGGGGAATCCTACGAGCAGTACTTC
TRBJ1-6,TRBD1,.,14,TRBV6-5,CASNQGAWNSPLHF,TGTGCCAGCAACCAGGGGGCCTGGAATTCACCCCTCCACTTT
TRBJ2-5,TRBD2,.,15,TRBV5-4,CASSLALSGEETQYF,TGTGCCAGCAGCTTGGCCCTTAGCGGGGAAGAGACCCAGTACTTC
TRBJ2-1,.,.,14,TRBV28,CASSWLGSYNEQFF,TGTGCCAGCAGTTGGCTGGGCTCCTACAATGAGCAGTTCTTC
TRBJ2-7,.,.,13,TRBV7-9,CASSLGVVSEQYF,TGTGCCAGCAGCTTAGGGGTAGTATCCGAGCAGTACTTC
TRBJ1-1,.,.,13,TRBV7-9,CASSWTRNTEAFF,TGTGCCAGCAGCTGGACACGTAACACTGAAGCTTTCTTT
TRBJ2-5,.,.,14,TRBV28,CASSLGTLQETQYF,TGTGCCAGCAGTCTGGGTACTCTCCAAGAGACCCAGTACTTC
TRBJ2-5,.,.,16,TRBV28,CASSLSIGVGEETQYF,TGTGCCAGCAGCCTTTCCATAGGCGTGGGTGAAGAGACCCAGTACTTC
TRBJ2-7,.,once,14,TRBV7-9,CASSLAGLDYEQYF,TGTGCCAGCAGCTTAGCGGGCCTGGACTACGAGCAGTACTTC
TRBJ2-3,TRBD2,.,17,TRBV9,CASSWEGVAGATDTQYF,TGTGCCAGCAGCTGGGAGGGGGTAGCGGGAGCCACAGATACGCAGTATTTT
TRBJ2-7,TRBD2,.,15,TRBV5-1,CASSPVEGLAEMQYF,TGCGCCAGCAGCCCAGTTGAGGGACTAGCGGAAATGCAGTACTTC
TRBJ2-7,TRBD1,.,14,TRBV19,CASSIGTAPYEQYF,TGTGCCAGTAGTATCGGGACAGCGCCCTACGAGCAGTACTTC
TRBJ2-7,.,.,12,TRBV29-1,CSVWESSYEQYF,TGCAGCGTTTGGGAAAGCTCCTACGAGCAGTACTTC
TRBJ1-1,.,.,15,TRBV27,CASSLSGRMNTEAFF,TGTGCCAGCAGTTTATCTGGCAGGATGAACACTGAAGCTTTCTTT
TRBJ2-1,.,.,13,TRBV19,CASSHGPWDEQFF,TGTGCCAGTAGCCACGGGCCCTGGGATGAGCAGTTCTTC
TRBJ2-2,TRBD2,.,15,TRBV2,CASSVGLAGAGELFF,TGTGCCAGCAGTGTAGGGCTAGCGGGAGCCGGGGAGCTGTTTTTT
TRBJ2-7,TRBD2,.,15,TRBV7-9,CASSLVAGGPHEQYF,TGTGCCAGCAGCTTAGTAGCGGGAGGGCCCCACGAGCAGTACTTC
TRBJ1-6,TRBD1,.,13,TRBV5-1,CASSYRGNSPLHF,TGCGCCAGCAGCTACAGGGGGAATTCACCCCTCCACTTT
TRBJ2-5,.,.,13,TRBV5-4,CASRQVGQETQYF,TGTGCCAGCAGGCAAGTGGGGCAAGAGACCCAGTACTTC
TRBJ2-3,TRBD1,.,14,TRBV10-1,CASKVRGLTDTQYF,TGCGCCAGCAAGGTGAGGGGGCTCACAGATACGCAGTATTTT
TRBJ2-3,.,.,15,TRBV28,CASSFGPHLMDTQYF,TGTGCCAGCAGTTTCGGGCCCCATCTAATGGATACGCAGTATTTT
TRBJ2-5,TRBD2,.,16,TRBV11-2,CASSVFSGVGGETQYF,TGTGCCAGCAGCGTATTTAGCGGAGTGGGAGGGGAGACCCAGTACTTC
TRBJ2-3,.,.,13,TRBV7-8,CASRPRDFDTQYF,TGTGCCAGCAGGCCCCGGGACTTCGATACGCAGTATTTT
TRBJ2-5,TRBD1,.,16,TRBV9,CASSPRRQGAWETQYF,TGTGCCAGCAGCCCCAGGAGACAGGGGGCCTGGGAGACCCAGTACTTC
TRBJ1-6,.,.,15,TRBV7-8,CASSFESSYNSPLHF,TGTGCCAGCAGCTTTGAAAGCTCCTATAATTCACCCCTCCACTTT
TRBJ1-1,TRBD1,few,13,TRBV6-1,CASRTGGITEAFF,TGTGCCAGCAGGACAGGGGGCATAACTGAAGCTTTCTTT
TRBJ1-5,TRBD1,.,16,TRBV19,CASSTDRGYSGSPQHF,TGTGCCAGTAGTACCGACAGGGGGTACTCTGGGTCGCCCCAGCATTTT
TRBJ2-5,.,.,13,TRBV6-5,CASSSHRKETQYF,TGTGCCAGCAGTTCTCACAGGAAAGAGACCCAGTACTTC
TRBJ2-3,TRBD2,once,15,TRBV4-1,CASSQILRGADTQYF,TGCGCCAGCAGCCAAATACTGCGGGGGGCAGATACGCAGTATTTT
TRBJ2-7,TRBD2,.,13,TRBV5-1,CASSFLAGDEQYF,TGCGCCAGCAGCTTCCTAGCGGGAGACGAGCAGTACTTC
TRBJ1-1,.,.,14,TRBV5-1,CASSMSLMNTEAFF,TGCGCCAGCAGCATGAGCCTCATGAACACTGAAGCTTTCTTT
TRBJ2-2,TRBD1,.,15,TRBV28,CASSLTGAHTGELFF,TGTGCCAGCAGTTTAACAGGGGCCCACACCGGGGAGCTGTTTTTT
TRBJ2-5,.,.,13,TRBV10-3,CAISGAGRETQYF,TGTGCCATCAGTGGGGCGGGAAGAGAGACCCAGTACTTC
TRBJ2-1,.,once,12,TRBV2,CAHLAMINEQFF,TGTGCCCACTTAGCCATGATCAATGAGCAGTTCTTC
TRBJ1-1,.,.,15,TRBV6-6,CASSYDQGFITEAFF,TGTGCCAGCAGTTACGACCAGGGATTTATCACTGAAGCTTTCTTT
TRBJ2-7,TRBD2,.,15,TRBV28,CASSFGGALVYEQYF,TGTGCCAGCAGTTTCGGGGGGGCGCTTGTCTACGAGCAGTACTTC
TRBJ1-2,.,once,16,TRBV28,CASSLGSARVGSGYTF,TGTGCCAGCAGTTTAGGTTCTGCCAGGGTAGGGTCTGGCTACACCTTC
TRBJ1-5,.,.,15,TRBV30,CAWSPRGGGDQPQHF,TGTGCCTGGAGTCCCCGTGGAGGGGGAGACCAGCCCCAGCATTTT